This T cell receptor (beta chain) was sequenced for a study of early T cells in non-severe SARS-CoV-2 infection. The CDR3 totals 15 residues. V was clipped by 6 bases and J by 0 bases, with 9 bases between them. Germline lookup yields CDR1 MNHEY and CDR2 SVGAGI. Each cDNA molecule carried a unique molecular identifier. One entry per CDR3 protein results from TCRdb running MiXCR on the 5' RACE reads. The sample lists about 32,000 distinct CDR3 sequences, 3.5% to 5% occurring once. Findings of the study overall: Anti-spike CD8 specificities were favored by VDJdb matching, whose results missed private and CD4 specificities.

The sample holds many counts of this clonotype. The antigen is undetermined. The receptor was derived from an adult who was a healthcare worker with PCR-confirmed SARS-CoV-2 infection or an uninfected control (not recorded which). Sequencing used whole blood. This rearrangement joins TRBV6-5 to TRBJ2-6; D may be TRBD1 (5 bases). The CDR3 DNA follows: TGTGCCAGCAGAACAGGTCGCTCTGGGGCCAACGTCCTGACTTTC. As protein: CASRTGRSGANVLTF.